A selection of T cell receptor beta chains follows, all from one sample in a study of CD8+ T cells in alopecia areata. Here immunoSEQ multiplex PCR was the method, and the copy in TCRdb shows in-frame clones only, minus some. The repertoire holds more than 9,000 clones, with about 60% as singletons. The sample comprised skin. All receptors derive from a human donor with alopecia areata. The CDR3 runs from the conserved cysteine through the conserved F or W. Each record gives: D gene, J gene, clone size, V gene, CDR3 protein, CDR3 DNA. The D gene is left open where the match is weak. Only some rows state a clone size, as once, few, many or a class for expanded clones.

d_gene: TRBD1
j_gene: TRBJ2-4
abundance: -
v_gene: TRBV7-8
CDR3aa: CASSYLQGPGDIQYF
CDR3nt: TGTGCCAGCAGCTACCTACAGGGGCCTGGTGACATTCAGTACTTC

d_gene: -
j_gene: TRBJ2-3
abundance: -
v_gene: TRBV15
CDR3aa: CATSKTGSSLQADTQYF
CDR3nt: TGTGCCACCAGCAAAACAGGGTCTTCCCTACAGGCAGATACGCAGTATTTT

d_gene: -
j_gene: TRBJ2-4
abundance: -
v_gene: TRBV4-3
CDR3aa: CASSRGQRENIQYF
CDR3nt: TGCGCCAGCAGCCGAGGACAGCGGGAAAACATTCAGTACTTC

d_gene: -
j_gene: TRBJ2-3
abundance: -
v_gene: TRBV5-1
CDR3aa: CASSGGHTTDTQYF
CDR3nt: TGCGCCAGCAGCGGGGGACACACCACAGATACGCAGTATTTT

d_gene: -
j_gene: TRBJ2-3
abundance: -
v_gene: TRBV6-5
CDR3aa: CAIGDRRTDTQYF
CDR3nt: TGTGCCATCGGAGACCGTCGCACAGATACGCAGTATTTT

d_gene: TRBD2
j_gene: TRBJ2-1
abundance: -
v_gene: TRBV6-5
CDR3aa: CASVRGTSGVYEQFF
CDR3nt: TGTGCCAGCGTACGCGGGACTAGCGGGGTCTATGAGCAGTTCTTC

d_gene: -
j_gene: TRBJ1-6
abundance: -
v_gene: TRBV30
CDR3aa: CAWSARLTAGPTSPLHF
CDR3nt: TGTGCCTGGAGTGCCCGCCTGACAGCAGGGCCGACTTCACCCCTCCACTTT

d_gene: TRBD2
j_gene: TRBJ2-2
abundance: -
v_gene: TRBV7-3
CDR3aa: CASSSGGGIEAGELFF
CDR3nt: TGTGCCAGCAGCTCGGGCGGGGGAATCGAGGCCGGGGAGCTGTTTTTT

d_gene: TRBD2
j_gene: TRBJ2-1
abundance: -
v_gene: TRBV4-1
CDR3aa: CASSQELAGARGYNEQFF
CDR3nt: TGCGCCAGCAGCCAAGAACTAGCGGGAGCCCGTGGGTACAATGAGCAGTTCTTC

d_gene: -
j_gene: TRBJ1-6
abundance: -
v_gene: TRBV7-6
CDR3aa: CASKEFGSKNSPLHF
CDR3nt: TGTGCCAGCAAGGAATTTGGGTCAAAAAATTCACCCCTCCACTTT

d_gene: TRBD1
j_gene: TRBJ2-5
abundance: few
v_gene: TRBV28
CDR3aa: CASSKTGMETQYF
CDR3nt: TGTGCCAGCAGCAAGACAGGGATGGAGACCCAGTACTTC

d_gene: TRBD1
j_gene: TRBJ2-1
abundance: few
v_gene: TRBV7-6
CDR3aa: CASSLVGTGGYNEQFF
CDR3nt: TGTGCCAGCAGCTTAGTCGGGACAGGGGGCTACAATGAGCAGTTCTTC

d_gene: -
j_gene: TRBJ1-2
abundance: -
v_gene: TRBV10-2
CDR3aa: CASSDGPGIYGYTF
CDR3nt: TGCGCCAGCAGTGATGGCCCAGGGATCTATGGCTACACCTTC

d_gene: -
j_gene: TRBJ2-7
abundance: -
v_gene: TRBV6-1
CDR3aa: CASSEASGSNYEQYF
CDR3nt: TGTGCCAGCAGTGAAGCATCGGGCAGCAACTACGAGCAGTACTTC

d_gene: -
j_gene: TRBJ2-1
abundance: -
v_gene: TRBV7-2
CDR3aa: CASSHGTSNNEQFF
CDR3nt: TGTGCCAGCAGCCACGGGACTTCTAACAATGAGCAGTTCTTC

d_gene: -
j_gene: TRBJ1-2
abundance: few
v_gene: TRBV27
CDR3aa: CASRGRDADNYGYTF
CDR3nt: TGTGCCAGCAGGGGTCGGGACGCCGATAACTATGGCTACACCTTC

d_gene: -
j_gene: TRBJ2-7
abundance: -
v_gene: TRBV7-7
CDR3aa: CASSPSIGALNEQYF
CDR3nt: TGTGCTAGCAGCCCGTCAATCGGGGCACTCAACGAGCAGTACTTC

d_gene: -
j_gene: TRBJ2-1
abundance: -
v_gene: TRBV4-2
CDR3aa: CASSLDPPSYNEQFF
CDR3nt: TGTGCCAGCAGCTTGGACCCCCCCTCCTACAATGAGCAGTTCTTC

d_gene: -
j_gene: TRBJ2-1
abundance: -
v_gene: TRBV5-1
CDR3aa: CASSLKGSSYNEQFF
CDR3nt: TGCGCCAGCAGCCTAAAGGGAAGCTCCTACAATGAGCAGTTCTTC

d_gene: -
j_gene: TRBJ1-2
abundance: few
v_gene: TRBV6-5
CDR3aa: CASSYSIRGNYGYTF
CDR3nt: TGTGCCAGCAGTTACTCGATACGGGGTAACTATGGCTACACCTTC

d_gene: -
j_gene: TRBJ1-5
abundance: -
v_gene: TRBV2
CDR3aa: CASSESRNSNQPQHF
CDR3nt: TGTGCCAGCAGTGAATCCCGGAATAGCAATCAGCCCCAGCATTTT

d_gene: -
j_gene: TRBJ2-4
abundance: once
v_gene: TRBV4-1
CDR3aa: CASRRRGGAGTSGADIQYF
CDR3nt: TGCGCCAGCAGACGAAGAGGGGGCGCCGGGACCAGCGGGGCTGACATTCAGTACTTC

d_gene: -
j_gene: TRBJ2-7
abundance: -
v_gene: TRBV11-2
CDR3aa: CASSLDLVGVGSYEQYF
CDR3nt: TGTGCCAGCAGCTTAGATCTGGTGGGCGTGGGCAGCTACGAGCAGTACTTC

d_gene: -
j_gene: TRBJ1-1
abundance: -
v_gene: TRBV30
CDR3aa: CACTPQGAEAFF
CDR3nt: TGTGCCTGCACGCCCCAGGGCGCTGAAGCTTTCTTT

d_gene: -
j_gene: TRBJ2-1
abundance: -
v_gene: TRBV4-3
CDR3aa: CASSQAFGPNEQFF
CDR3nt: TGCGCCAGCAGCCAAGCCTTCGGCCCCAATGAGCAGTTCTTC

d_gene: -
j_gene: TRBJ2-1
abundance: -
v_gene: TRBV5-7
CDR3aa: CASSLPASWDNEQFF
CDR3nt: TGTGCCAGCAGCCTCCCGGCTAGCTGGGACAATGAGCAGTTCTTC

d_gene: -
j_gene: TRBJ1-5
abundance: few
v_gene: TRBV10-3
CDR3aa: CAISETNQPQHF
CDR3nt: TGTGCCATCAGTGAGACCAATCAGCCCCAGCATTTT

d_gene: TRBD2
j_gene: TRBJ2-3
abundance: medium-sized
v_gene: TRBV14
CDR3aa: CASRIAGSTDTQYF
CDR3nt: TGTGCCAGCAGGATAGCGGGAAGCACAGATACGCAGTATTTT

d_gene: -
j_gene: TRBJ2-7
abundance: -
v_gene: TRBV4-3
CDR3aa: CASSQDTVSYEQYF
CDR3nt: TGCGCCAGCAGCCAAGATACGGTTTCCTACGAGCAGTACTTC

d_gene: -
j_gene: TRBJ2-1
abundance: -
v_gene: TRBV6-6
CDR3aa: CASYSSANEQFF
CDR3nt: TGTGCCAGTTACTCTAGCGCCAATGAGCAGTTCTTC

d_gene: TRBD2
j_gene: TRBJ2-5
abundance: -
v_gene: TRBV7-7
CDR3aa: CASSLTAGTSGRWGETQYF
CDR3nt: TGTGCCAGCAGCTTAACGGCCGGGACTAGCGGGAGATGGGGAGAGACCCAGTACTTC

d_gene: -
j_gene: TRBJ2-7
abundance: few
v_gene: TRBV29-1
CDR3aa: CSVEVAYSYEQYF
CDR3nt: TGCAGCGTTGAAGTCGCCTACTCCTACGAGCAGTACTTC

d_gene: TRBD2
j_gene: TRBJ2-7
abundance: -
v_gene: TRBV7-9
CDR3aa: CASSPGLAGGNEQYF
CDR3nt: TGTGCCAGCAGCCCGGGACTAGCGGGAGGGAACGAGCAGTACTTC

d_gene: -
j_gene: TRBJ2-2
abundance: few
v_gene: TRBV6-1
CDR3aa: CASRRAGELFF
CDR3nt: TGTGCCAGCAGGCGGGCCGGGGAGCTGTTTTTT

d_gene: -
j_gene: TRBJ1-5
abundance: -
v_gene: TRBV23-1
CDR3aa: CASSQPGPGEYSNQPQHF
CDR3nt: TGCGCCAGCAGTCAGCCGGGCCCTGGGGAATATAGCAATCAGCCCCAGCATTTT

d_gene: TRBD2
j_gene: TRBJ2-7
abundance: -
v_gene: TRBV5-1
CDR3aa: CASSSGTSGINEQYF
CDR3nt: TGCGCCAGCAGCTCGGGGACTAGCGGGATCAACGAGCAGTACTTC

d_gene: -
j_gene: TRBJ2-5
abundance: -
v_gene: TRBV9
CDR3aa: CASSVVGDNQETQYF
CDR3nt: TGTGCCAGCAGCGTAGTGGGGGACAACCAAGAGACCCAGTACTTC

d_gene: -
j_gene: TRBJ1-6
abundance: once
v_gene: TRBV11-2
CDR3aa: CASSLMGGYNSPLHF
CDR3nt: TGTGCCAGCAGCTTAATGGGAGGCTATAATTCACCCCTCCACTTT

d_gene: -
j_gene: TRBJ2-5
abundance: -
v_gene: TRBV5-8
CDR3aa: CANSFRGKSEETQYF
CDR3nt: TGTGCCAACAGCTTTCGGGGGAAATCCGAAGAGACCCAGTACTTC

d_gene: -
j_gene: TRBJ1-2
abundance: -
v_gene: TRBV6-1
CDR3aa: CAAANYGYTF
CDR3nt: TGTGCCGCTGCGAACTATGGCTACACCTTC

d_gene: TRBD2
j_gene: TRBJ2-7
abundance: -
v_gene: TRBV7-2
CDR3aa: CASSGTSGGEMPEQYF
CDR3nt: TGTGCCAGCAGCGGGACTAGCGGGGGGGAGATGCCCGAGCAGTACTTC